This T cell receptor (beta chain) was observed in a study of cytomegalovirus exposure and HLA in healthy donors. Findings of the study overall: TCR beta sequences reportedly predicted the HLA-A and HLA-B alleles of most subjects accurately. Highly shared variants forming one cluster were likely a sequencing artifact. An analysis done earlier found most TCR beta V segments productive about 90% or about 30% of the time. Roughly even sequencing depth across donors was the assumption behind the presence/absence analyses.

Note on this clone: Antigen specificity is unknown.

Primers for the PCR totalled 60 Vbeta and 13 Jbeta. The assay was immunoSEQ multiplex PCR, and TCRdb's table has in-frame clones only and misses some. This repertoire includes about 130,000 clones. Trimming removed 5 bases from V and 0 bases from J; junction bases left unmatched: 1. Looked up from germline, CDR1 is SGHAT and CDR2 is FQDESV (reference sequence). This CDR3 spans 14 amino acids. The source is a woman aged 55 to 70 in good health and CMV-seronegative. The chain carries TRBV11-1 and TRBJ1-1, with TRBD1 matching 9 bases. Sequencing was performed on PBMCs. The CDR3: CASSGQGMNTEAFF. CDR3 sequence (DNA): TGTGCCAGCAGCGGACAGGGGATGAACACTGAAGCTTTCTTT.